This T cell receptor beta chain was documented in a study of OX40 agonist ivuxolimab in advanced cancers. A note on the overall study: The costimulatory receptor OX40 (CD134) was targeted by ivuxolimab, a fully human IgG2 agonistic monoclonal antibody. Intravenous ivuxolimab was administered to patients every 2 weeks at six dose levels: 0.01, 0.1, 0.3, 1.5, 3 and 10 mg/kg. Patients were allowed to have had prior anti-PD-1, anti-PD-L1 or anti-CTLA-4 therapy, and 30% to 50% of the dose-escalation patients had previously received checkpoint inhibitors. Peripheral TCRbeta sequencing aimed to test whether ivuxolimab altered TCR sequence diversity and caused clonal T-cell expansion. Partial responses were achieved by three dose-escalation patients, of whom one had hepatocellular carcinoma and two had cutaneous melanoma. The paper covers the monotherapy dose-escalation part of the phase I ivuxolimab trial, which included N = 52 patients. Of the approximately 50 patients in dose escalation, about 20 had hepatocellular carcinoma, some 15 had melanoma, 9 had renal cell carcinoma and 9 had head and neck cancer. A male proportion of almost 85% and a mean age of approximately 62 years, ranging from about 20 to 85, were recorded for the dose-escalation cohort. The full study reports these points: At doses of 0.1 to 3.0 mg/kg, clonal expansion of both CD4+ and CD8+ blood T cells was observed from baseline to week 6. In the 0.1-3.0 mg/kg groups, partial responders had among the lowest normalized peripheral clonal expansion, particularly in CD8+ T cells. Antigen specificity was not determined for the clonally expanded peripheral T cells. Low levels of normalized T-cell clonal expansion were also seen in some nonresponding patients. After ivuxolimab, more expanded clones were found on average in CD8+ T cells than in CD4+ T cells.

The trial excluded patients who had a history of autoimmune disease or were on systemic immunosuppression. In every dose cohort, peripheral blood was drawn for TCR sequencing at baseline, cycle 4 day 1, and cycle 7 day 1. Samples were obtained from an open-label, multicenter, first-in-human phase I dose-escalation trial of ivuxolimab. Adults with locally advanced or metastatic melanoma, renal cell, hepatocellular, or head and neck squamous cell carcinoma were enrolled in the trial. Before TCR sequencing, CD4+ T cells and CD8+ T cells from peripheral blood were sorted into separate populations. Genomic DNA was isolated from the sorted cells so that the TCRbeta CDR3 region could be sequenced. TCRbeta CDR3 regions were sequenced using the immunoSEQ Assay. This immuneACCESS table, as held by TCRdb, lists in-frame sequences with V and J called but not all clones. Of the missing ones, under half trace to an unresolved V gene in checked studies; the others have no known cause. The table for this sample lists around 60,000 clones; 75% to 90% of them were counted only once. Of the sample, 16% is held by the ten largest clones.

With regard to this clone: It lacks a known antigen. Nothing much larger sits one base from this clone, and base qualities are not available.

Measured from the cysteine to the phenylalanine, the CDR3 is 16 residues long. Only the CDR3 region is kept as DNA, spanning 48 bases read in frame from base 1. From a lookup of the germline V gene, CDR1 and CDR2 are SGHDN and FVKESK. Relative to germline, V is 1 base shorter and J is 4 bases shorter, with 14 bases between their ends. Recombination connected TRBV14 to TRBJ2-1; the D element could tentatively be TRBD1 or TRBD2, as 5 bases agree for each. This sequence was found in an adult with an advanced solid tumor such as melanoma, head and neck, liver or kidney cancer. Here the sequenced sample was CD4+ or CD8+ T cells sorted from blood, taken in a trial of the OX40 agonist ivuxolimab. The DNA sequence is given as TGTGCCAGCAGCCAAGTGGGGCTAGCTACGTACAATGAGCAGTTCTTC. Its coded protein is CASSQVGLATYNEQFF.